Described below is a single T cell receptor (beta chain) sequence and its context. Its matching antigen is unknown. General observations from the study: Greatest tumor Treg TCR overlap was with tumor naive CD4+ cells.

TCRdb redid the calling of the 5' RACE reads with MiXCR, one entry per CDR3 protein. The table has about 6,400 distinct CDR3 sequences, 59% seen once. Per the germline V gene, CDR1 is SGHRS and CDR2 is YFSETQ. This CDR3 has 14 residues. With 0 bases removed from V and 1 base from J, the gap between germline ends came to 7 bases. This receptor was identified in a female donor with breast cancer. V is TRBV5-1 and J is TRBJ1-1; TRBD1 is a possible D gene (5 bases). Sequencing was carried out using tumor-infiltrating memory CD4+ T cells sorted from the breast tumor. Stated subset: memory CD4+ T cells, CD4+CD45RO+CD25-. CDR3 DNA: TGCGCCAGCAGCTTGGCTCAGGGGAACACTGAAGCTTTCTTT. Its protein is CASSLAQGNTEAFF.